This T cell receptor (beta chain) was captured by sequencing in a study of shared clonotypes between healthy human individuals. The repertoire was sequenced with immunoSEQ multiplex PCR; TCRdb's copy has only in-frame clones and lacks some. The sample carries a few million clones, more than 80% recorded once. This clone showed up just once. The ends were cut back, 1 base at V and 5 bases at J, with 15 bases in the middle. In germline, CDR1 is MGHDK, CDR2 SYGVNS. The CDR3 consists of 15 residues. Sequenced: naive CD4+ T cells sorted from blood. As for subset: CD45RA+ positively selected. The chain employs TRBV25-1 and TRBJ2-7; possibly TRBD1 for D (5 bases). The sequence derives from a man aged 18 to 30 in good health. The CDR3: CASSEWGLSRNEQYF. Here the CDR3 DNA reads TGTGCCAGCAGTGAATGGGGCCTTTCGAGGAACGAGCAGTACTTC.